Shown below are 7 T cell receptor beta chains from a single sample sequenced in a study of vaccination and CD4 T cells after COVID-19. Treatment specified: roughly 10-day PBMC culture with coronavirus spike peptide pools or control peptides (ViraFEST assay). For these receptors, no antigen is known. At the Johns Hopkins FTIC core, DNA taken from cultured CD4+ T cells was sequenced by way of the Oncomine TCR Beta short-read assay. One entry per CDR3 protein, called by TCRdb with MiXCR from the PCR reads. The sample lists more than 9,500 distinct CDR3 sequences, roughly 44% occurring once. The sequenced sample was cultured CD4+ T cells from blood, obtained after SARS-CoV-2 vaccination. All receptors come from a human donor with COVID-19.

This clonotype was found a few times. The gene calls are TRBV27 and TRBJ1-2; possible D gene TRBD1, 5 bases. Trimming removed 6 bases from V and 8 bases from J, with 19 bases in between. Germline CDR1 MNHEY, CDR2 SMNVEV (reference sequence). The CDR3 runs to 14 residues. This CDR3 is CASRSGATARGYTF. In nucleotides, the CDR3 is TGTGCCAGCAGATCCGGGGCCACGGCGAGAGGCTACACCTTC.

This clonotype was seen a handful of times. The rearrangement links TRBV7-9 to TRBJ1-1, with no clear D. Germline-derived CDR1 and CDR2 are SEHNR and FQNEAQ (reference sequence). CDR3 length equals 14 residues. The V gene lost 3 bases and the J gene lost 0 bases, with 8 bases spanning the gap. The CDR3 DNA reads as TGTGCCAGCAGCTTTCTTGATGTGAACACTGAAGCTTTCTTT. Encoded protein: CASSFLDVNTEAFF.

The chain recombines TRBV7-2 with TRBJ2-5; D is perhaps TRBD1 (6 bases). Trimming shortened V by 6 bases and J by 0 bases, and 14 bases separated the two germline ends. Germline V CDR1 and CDR2: SGHTA, FQGNSA. The CDR3 is 15 residues long. For the CDR3, the DNA is TGTGCCAGCAGTCCTAGGGCAGGGGACCAAGAGACCCAGTACTTC. The encoded protein is CASSPRAGDQETQYF.

V gene TRBV6-1 combines with J gene TRBJ1-1; D is uncertain. Deletions cut 5 bases from V and 0 bases from J, with 7 bases between. Germline CDR1 reads MNHNS; CDR2 reads SASEGT. The CDR3 is 13 residues long. CDR3 DNA: TGTGCCAGCAGTCCGAAGGTGAACACTGAAGCTTTCTTT. It codes for CASSPKVNTEAFF.

The chain is built from TRBV7-2 and TRBJ1-5; TRBD1 agrees at 8 bases. CDR1 and CDR2 (germline): SGHTA, FQGNSA. Trimming cost V 5 bases and J 7 bases; bases outside gene matches: 7. The CDR3 contains 14 residues. The CDR3 protein is CASSTNRGVQPQHF. The CDR3 bases are TGTGCCAGCAGCACAAACAGGGGGGTCCAGCCCCAGCATTTT.

This clonotype was observed a few times. This rearrangement joins TRBV19 to TRBJ2-7, with D perhaps TRBD2 (6 bases). The germline gives CDR1 LNHDA, CDR2 SQIVND (reference sequence). V lost 1 base, J lost 0 bases, and 13 bases lay in between. This CDR3 is 16 amino acids long. CDR3 coding DNA: TGTGCCAGTAGTATAGGGCCAGGGACTCACTCCTACGAGCAGTACTTC. This codes for CASSIGPGTHSYEQYF.

The chain has TRBV30 and TRBJ1-6, with 7 nucleotides matching TRBD1. V trimming: 0 bases; J trimming: 9 bases; junction bases outside the gene matches: 8. The V gene's germline CDR1 is GTSNPN and CDR2 SVGIG (reference sequence). The length of the CDR3 is 15 residues. CDR3 nucleotides: TGTGCCTGGAGTGTTGAAGGCAGGGGGGTTTCACCCCTCCACTTT. It encodes CAWSVEGRGVSPLHF.